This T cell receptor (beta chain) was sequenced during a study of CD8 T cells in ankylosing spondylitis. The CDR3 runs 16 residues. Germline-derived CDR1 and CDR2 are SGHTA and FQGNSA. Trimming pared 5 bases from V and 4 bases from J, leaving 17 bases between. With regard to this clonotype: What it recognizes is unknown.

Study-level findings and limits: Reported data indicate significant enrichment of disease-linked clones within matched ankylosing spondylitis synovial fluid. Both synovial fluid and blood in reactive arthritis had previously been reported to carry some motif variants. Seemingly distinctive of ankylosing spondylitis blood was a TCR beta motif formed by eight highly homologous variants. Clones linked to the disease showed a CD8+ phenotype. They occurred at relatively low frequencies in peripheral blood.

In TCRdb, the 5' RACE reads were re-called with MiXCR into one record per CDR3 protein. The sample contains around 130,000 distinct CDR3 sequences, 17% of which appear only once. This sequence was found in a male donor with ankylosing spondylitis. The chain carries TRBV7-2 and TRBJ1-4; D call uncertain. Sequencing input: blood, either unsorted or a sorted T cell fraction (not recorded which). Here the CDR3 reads CASSPSVGRLNEKLFF. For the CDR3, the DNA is TGTGCCAGCAGCCCCTCGGTTGGACGGCTTAATGAAAAACTGTTTTTT.